This is a list of T cell receptor beta chains from one sample in a study of cytomegalovirus exposure and HLA in healthy donors. The assay was immunoSEQ multiplex PCR, and TCRdb's table has in-frame clones only and misses some. This sample has 150,000 to 200,000 clones, with around 80% found just once. Input material: PBMCs. All receptors come from a man in his late teens or twenties in good health and CMV-seronegative. Both conserved end residues are part of each CDR3. A D gene is named only where the DNA matches it firmly. Not all rows give a size; the values are once, few, many and, for expanded clones, a class.

J | size | D | V | CDR3 | DNA
TRBJ2-2 | . | TRBD1 | TRBV5-4 | CASSLTGATGELFF | TGTGCCAGCAGCTTGACAGGGGCGACCGGGGAGCTGTTTTTT
TRBJ1-6 | . | . | TRBV21-1 | CASSKALRWGDNSPLHF | TGCGCCAGCAGCAAAGCGCTAAGGTGGGGCGATAATTCACCCCTCCACTTT
TRBJ2-7 | . | TRBD2 | TRBV2 | CAIAPSGPTYEQYF | TGTGCCATAGCGCCTAGCGGGCCCACCTACGAGCAGTACTTC
TRBJ2-7 | . | . | TRBV7-9 | CSSSLARVTGYEQYF | TGTTCCAGCAGCTTAGCTCGGGTCACCGGGTACGAGCAGTACTTC
TRBJ1-6 | . | . | TRBV30 | CAWSVSVHSPLHF | TGTGCCTGGAGTGTATCGGTCCATTCACCCCTCCACTTT
TRBJ2-3 | . | . | TRBV5-1 | CASSPDLSTDTQYF | TGCGCCAGCAGCCCGGACTTAAGCACAGATACGCAGTATTTT
TRBJ1-2 | . | TRBD1 | TRBV7-9 | CASSIGGLRGHGYTF | TGTGCCAGCAGCATAGGGGGCCTAAGGGGGCATGGCTACACCTTC
TRBJ2-1 | once | TRBD2 | TRBV15 | CATSSGLAGANEQFF | TGTGCCACCAGCAGCGGACTAGCGGGAGCCAATGAGCAGTTCTTC
TRBJ1-6 | . | . | TRBV6-5 | CASTGLPNSPLHF | TGTGCCAGCACGGGACTGCCTAATTCACCCCTCCACTTT
TRBJ1-1 | . | . | TRBV27 | CASSRGSEQADTEAFF | TGTGCCAGCAGTCGGGGATCGGAGCAGGCGGACACTGAAGCTTTCTTT
TRBJ2-1 | few | TRBD2 | TRBV7-2 | CASSLAARTSGRHEQFF | TGTGCCAGCAGCTTAGCGGCACGGACTAGCGGGAGGCATGAGCAGTTCTTC
TRBJ2-3 | . | TRBD2 | TRBV27 | CASNSFGLAGTDTQYF | TGTGCCAGCAATTCATTCGGACTAGCGGGCACAGATACGCAGTATTTT
TRBJ2-1 | . | . | TRBV15 | CATSRERVAYNEQFF | TGTGCCACCAGCAGAGAGAGAGTAGCCTACAATGAGCAGTTCTTC
TRBJ2-2 | . | TRBD2 | TRBV2 | CASSEISGGSNTGELFF | TGTGCCAGCAGTGAAATTAGCGGGGGAAGTAACACCGGGGAGCTGTTTTTT
TRBJ2-5 | . | . | TRBV7-7 | CASSSGPQGTQYF | TGTGCTAGCAGCTCCGGGCCCCAGGGGACCCAGTACTTC
TRBJ2-7 | few | TRBD1 | TRBV29-1 | CSVEARTGSPEQYF | TGCAGCGTTGAAGCGCGGACAGGGAGCCCCGAGCAGTACTTC
TRBJ2-3 | . | . | TRBV7-2 | CASSLVASSDTQYF | TGTGCCAGCAGCTTAGTAGCGAGTTCAGATACGCAGTATTTT
TRBJ2-5 | . | TRBD1 | TRBV11-2 | CASSRPGQQETQYF | TGTGCCAGCAGTCGACCGGGACAGCAAGAGACCCAGTACTTC
TRBJ1-4 | . | . | TRBV5-1 | CASSLELGDRPQGKLFF | TGCGCCAGCAGCTTGGAGCTTGGAGATAGACCCCAGGGAAAACTGTTTTTT
TRBJ1-1 | . | . | TRBV9 | CASSVGQMNTEAFF | TGTGCCAGCAGCGTGGGGCAGATGAACACTGAAGCTTTCTTT
TRBJ2-7 | . | TRBD1 | TRBV2 | CASRGGQGSYEQYF | TGTGCCAGCAGGGGCGGACAGGGGTCCTACGAGCAGTACTTC
TRBJ1-6 | few | . | TRBV2 | CASSEREALYNSPLHF | TGTGCCAGCAGTGAAAGGGAGGCCCTTTATAATTCACCCCTCCACTTT
TRBJ2-1 | . | . | TRBV11-3 | CASSPGGAGNEQFF | TGTGCCAGCAGCCCCGGGGGAGCGGGCAATGAGCAGTTCTTC
TRBJ2-7 | . | TRBD1 | TRBV4-2 | CASSPRTGRIGEQYF | TGTGCCAGCAGCCCTAGGACAGGGCGAATTGGCGAGCAGTACTTC
TRBJ2-4 | . | . | TRBV11-2 | CASSFRVAKNIQYF | TGTGCCAGCAGCTTTCGGGTGGCCAAAAACATTCAGTACTTC